Listed below are T cell receptor beta chains from one sample, sequenced in a study of T-cell memory formation after mild COVID-19. TCRdb recomputed calls from the 5' RACE reads with MiXCR, one row per CDR3 protein. Of around 410,000 distinct CDR3 sequences in the sample, 20% to 30% were seen once. Sequencing used PBMCs or a T cell subset sorted from them (not recorded which). Receptors were obtained from an adult woman who had mild COVID-19 (a few samples of this study predate the infection). Cell type and time point are not known. The CDR3 runs from the conserved cysteine through the conserved F or W. The D gene is left open where the match is weak. Clone size is given for some rows only: seen once, a few or many times, or a class if the clone is expanded.

v_call	j_call	clone_size	d_call	cdr3_nt	cdr3_aa
TRBV15	TRBJ1-4	few	-	TGTGCCACCAGCAGAGATCGTGGAAATAATGAAAAACTGTTTTTT	CATSRDRGNNEKLFF
TRBV7-6	TRBJ2-3	-	-	TGTGCCAGCAGCTTAGATGACTCTCACCCAACAGATACGCAGTATTTT	CASSLDDSHPTDTQYF
TRBV11-2	TRBJ2-3	-	-	TGTGCCAGCAGCTTAGGACCGTCCGGAGATACGCAGTATTTT	CASSLGPSGDTQYF
TRBV14	TRBJ2-7	once	TRBD1	TGTGCCAGCAGCCAGGTGGCAGGGGGCGAGCAGTACTTC	CASSQVAGGEQYF
TRBV20-1	TRBJ1-1	-	-	TGCAGTGCTAGAGAAGGGGCAGTCTGGACTGAAGCTTTCTTT	CSAREGAVWTEAFF
TRBV6-5	TRBJ1-1	few	-	TGTGCCAGCAGTCTCACCAGGCGGTCCACTGAAGCTTTCTTT	CASSLTRRSTEAFF
TRBV6-5	TRBJ1-1	-	-	TGTGCCAGCAGCTTGGGACGGTGGCGGACTGAAGCTTTCTTT	CASSLGRWRTEAFF
TRBV4-1	TRBJ2-2	-	-	TGCGCCAGCAGCCAAACATACACCAACACCGGGGAGCTGTTTTTT	CASSQTYTNTGELFF
TRBV6-2/TRBV6-3	TRBJ2-3	-	TRBD2	TGTGCCAGCAGTGGACTAGCGGATGCCGCTACGCAGTATTTT	CASSGLADAATQYF
TRBV9	TRBJ2-3	-	-	TGTGCCAGCAGCGTAAGAGGGCTTAATACGCAGTATTTT	CASSVRGLNTQYF
TRBV27	TRBJ2-6	few	-	TGTGCCAGCAGTACTGGGGGCTCTGGGGCCAACGTCCTGACTTTC	CASSTGGSGANVLTF
TRBV12-3/TRBV12-4	TRBJ2-5	few	-	TGTGCCAGCGGCAGAGACCAAAAAGAGACCCAGTACTTC	CASGRDQKETQYF
TRBV2	TRBJ2-4	-	-	TGTGCCAGCAGTCGGCAGGGTCTGGACAAAAACATTCAGTACTTC	CASSRQGLDKNIQYF
TRBV14	TRBJ2-1	few	TRBD2	TGTGCCAGCAGCCAAGGGGGCGGGAGGTCCTACAATGAGCAGTTCTTC	CASSQGGGRSYNEQFF
TRBV24-1	TRBJ2-2	few	TRBD1	TGTGCCACCAGTGAGACCGGACAGGCGAACACCGGGGAGCTGTTTTTT	CATSETGQANTGELFF
TRBV7-9	TRBJ2-7	few	-	TGTGCCAGCAGCTCAGGGTCCGAGCAGTACTTC	CASSSGSEQYF
TRBV29-1	TRBJ1-1	-	-	TGCAGCTCGGGGGGGGGTAATTCCATGAACACTGAAGCTTTCTTT	CSSGGGNSMNTEAFF